This paragraph covers one T cell receptor (beta chain) sequence. It lacks a known antigen. Base-call qualities are not available, and no considerably larger clone is one nucleotide away. TCRbeta CDR3 regions were amplified from genomic DNA by means of the immunoSEQ Assay, a bias-controlled multiplex PCR. The authors processed their data as follows. Within the assay, amplification of reference gene primers was used to estimate how many nucleated cells each sample contained. To quantify the absolute abundance of each unique TCRbeta CDR3 rearrangement, sequence reads were collapsed and filtered. For each sample, productive Simpson clonality was calculated by taking the square root of Simpson's diversity index across productive rearrangements. TCRdb obtained this table from immuneACCESS and retained in-frame rearrangements with V and J assigned. These tables miss some clones; where compared with another copy, unresolved V genes account for less than half of the shortfall, and the remainder is unexplained. The D gene and trimming were derived from the DNA, and the V and J assignments and clone size from that table. The sample table holds 180,000 or so clones, of which about 83% were seen once. In total, the top ten clones hold 5.6% of the sample.

Participants in the prospective study were enrolled through a virtual design, were aged roughly 18 to 100 years, and lived in about 25 United States geographic areas. In the prospective study, cohorts were assigned on the basis of participant-reported clinical history obtained from a screening survey and a study questionnaire. Each participant in the prospective study had whole blood, serum and a nasopharyngeal or oropharyngeal swab collected by mobile phlebotomists. Over a roughly 2-month period, participants in the prospective study had the option of providing additional blood draws and questionnaires. Before DNA extraction, blood samples from the prospective study were shipped at room temperature or frozen. The data originate from a study of blood T cell repertoires in COVID-19 (dated by TCRdb to 2019 to 2021). Some background on the complete study: Collaborator samples came from the United States, Italy and Spain and covered acute and convalescent phases of COVID-19. The repertoires were released in a freely available public database meant as a resource for research on the immune response to SARS-CoV-2. Sample metadata almost always included a de-identified subject ID, COVID-19 status, age in years and sex. Where available, HLA class I and class II types were taken from metadata supplied by the sample provider and were not determined by assay-based typing. The dataset comprised deeply sampled blood TCRbeta repertoires from subjects exposed to, actively infected with, or recovered from COVID-19. The material from the prospective study consisted of cDNA or gDNA derived from T cells, B-cell-depleted T cells, or PBMCs. Samples came from the ongoing ImmuneRACE study (first 160 participants) plus 1,254 subjects from 6 global collaborators.

Here is what the overall study found, with its caveats: Clinical and demographic metadata were provided uncurated, with the amount varying by source and participant.

The specimen sequenced was PBMCs or T cells enriched from blood (not recorded which). This sequence originates from a man in his forties or fifties with acute COVID-19.

The CDR3 here reads CASSPGQGGYEQYF. The nucleotide sequence is TGTGCCAGCAGCCCTGGCCAGGGTGGTTACGAGCAGTACTTC. In this chain, TRBV5-6 is recombined with TRBJ2-7; the D gene is perhaps TRBD1, from 5 matching bases. CDR1 and CDR2, looked up from the germline V gene, are SGHDT and YYEEEE. The junction carries 15 bases between V and J, which are trimmed by 4 bases and 4 bases respectively. Taken from cysteine to phenylalanine, the CDR3 has 14 residues. The DNA shown is the 42-base CDR3, in frame from base 1.